This passage covers 24 T cell receptor beta chains from one sample sequenced in a study of blood T cells in healthy people across ages. It was with a sample-barcoded 5' primer and a J-beta primer mix that a second PCR of roughly 7 to 12 cycles was run. TCRdb redid the calling of the 5' RACE reads with MiXCR, one entry per CDR3 protein. The sample has 750,000 to 850,000 distinct CDR3 sequences; approximately 25% are singletons. These same data were also listed under a study on T cells of mothers and their children.

The sample was blood. All receptors derive from a boy aged 10-17 years in good health.

This sequence joins TRBV18 and TRBJ2-5; D not resolved. The J call may be in error: the DNA end matches TRBJ2-7 better. The CDR3 runs to 13 residues. CDR1 is KGHSH, CDR2 LQKENI, per germline. CDR3 protein: CASSPETAYEQYF. The CDR3 bases are TGTGCCAGCTCACCAGAAACCGCCTACGAGCAGTACTTC.

V usage is TRBV20-1 and J usage is TRBJ1-1; TRBD1 might be the D (5 bases). Germline V lookup: CDR1 DFQATT, CDR2 SNEGSKA (reference sequence). There are 13 residues in the CDR3. V dropped 3 bases and J dropped 1 base, with 9 bases sitting between them. The CDR3 nucleotides read TGCAGTGCTAGTCGGGACGGGAACACTGAAGCTTTCTTT. It encodes CSASRDGNTEAFF.

The V and J genes are TRBV18 and TRBJ1-4, with 8 bases aligning to TRBD1. CDR1 and CDR2 (germline): KGHSH, LQKENI. The CDR3 sequence is 15 residues long. After removal of 8 bases from V and 3 bases from J, the junction contained 8 bases not matched to a gene. CDR3 DNA: TGTGCCAGCCAACAAGACAGGGGACCTAATGAAAAACTGTTTTTT. Its protein product is CASQQDRGPNEKLFF.

The gene calls are TRBV19 and TRBJ2-1; the D is unclear. From germline, CDR1 is LNHDA and CDR2 SQIVND (reference sequence). V was trimmed by 1 base and J by 9 bases, leaving 7 bases between them. The CDR3 extends over 12 amino acids. In DNA, the CDR3 is TGTGCCAGTAGTATAGGTAGGGCTGAGCAGTTCTTC. This sequence encodes CASSIGRAEQFF.

CDR3 sequence: CASSQGWSGSTDTQYF. CDR3 DNA sequence: TGCGCCAGCAGCCAAGGGTGGAGCGGGAGCACAGATACGCAGTATTTT. This chain connects TRBV4-3 to TRBJ2-3, with D possibly TRBD2 on 6 matching bases. Germline V lookup: CDR1 LGHNA, CDR2 YSLEER. V was pared by 1 base and J by 0 bases, with 11 bases between. This CDR3 comprises 16 residues.

The rearrangement links TRBV5-1 to TRBJ2-1; a possible D gene is TRBD1 (6 bases). Per the germline V gene, CDR1 is SGHRS and CDR2 is YFSETQ. The CDR3 loop spans 15 amino acids. V lost 0 bases and J 3 bases, leaving 10 bases between the germline ends. CDR3 nucleotide sequence: TGCGCCAGCAGCTTGGAGGGGACACTCTACAATGAGCAGTTCTTC. Translation: CASSLEGTLYNEQFF.

The J gene is TRBJ2-3, the V gene TRBV5-1, with D maybe TRBD1 (6 bases). Germline CDR1 SGHRS, CDR2 YFSETQ. Trimming left V 0 bases short and J 3 bases short, with 11 bases between. This CDR3 contains 15 residues. The CDR3 reads CASSLDRVGTDTQYF. The CDR3 DNA is TGCGCCAGCAGCTTGGACAGGGTGGGGACAGATACGCAGTATTTT.

The J gene is TRBJ2-1, the V gene TRBV6-4; 9 bases agree with TRBD2. Germline V lookup: CDR1 MRHNA, CDR2 SNTAGT. This CDR3 has 17 amino acids. Losses at the gene ends were 2 bases for V and 1 base for J; bases not matched to a gene: 6. CDR3: CASSDPRGGKSYNEQFF. CDR3 bases: TGTGCCAGCAGTGACCCGCGGGGGGGCAAGTCCTACAATGAGCAGTTCTTC.

The CDR3 loop is CASSLSTGTSGRQETQYF. DNA for the CDR3: TGTGCCAGCTCACTGTCGACTGGGACTAGCGGGCGCCAAGAGACCCAGTACTTC. J is TRBJ2-5 and V is TRBV18; TRBD2 aligns across 12 bases. This CDR3 is 18 amino acids long. The J segment lost 1 base and the V segment lost 4 bases, leaving 10 bases of the junction unmatched. The germline V gene encodes CDR1 KGHSH and CDR2 LQKENI.

The rearrangement joins TRBV13 to TRBJ2-1, with D unresolved. This CDR3 region has 13 residues. The germline V gene has CDR1 PRHDT and CDR2 FYEKMQ (reference sequence). The V end was cut by 1 base, the J end by 10 bases, with 11 bases between. In DNA form, the CDR3 reads TGTGCCAGCAGCTTAGAACGCGTGGGCGAGCAGTTCTTC. Translating it yields CASSLERVGEQFF.

In this sample, this clonotype turned up a few times. The chain joins TRBV28 to TRBJ1-5, with a weak D call TRBD1 (6 bases). Trimming cost V 2 bases and J 5 bases, with 13 bases left between them. In germline, CDR1 is MDHEN, CDR2 SYDVKM. CDR3 length: 15 amino acids. CDR3 loop: CASSLLQGYDQPQHF. CDR3 in DNA: TGTGCCAGCAGTTTACTACAGGGCTACGATCAGCCCCAGCATTTT.

In its sample, this clonotype was seen a few times. V gene TRBV20-1 combines with J gene TRBJ1-2; a weak D match, TRBD1 (5 bases). The CDR3 sequence is 15 residues long. The V gene's germline CDR1 is DFQATT and CDR2 SNEGSKA (reference sequence). Trimming removed 0 bases at V and 1 base at J, with 12 bases between. CDR3 sequence (DNA): TGCAGTGCTAGAGATCGCGGGGGGGATAACTATGGCTACACCTTC. It translates to CSARDRGGDNYGYTF.

J is TRBJ1-1 and V is TRBV5-1; TRBD1 agrees at 7 bases. Germline CDR1 is SGHRS and CDR2 is YFSETQ. J was trimmed by 1 base and V by 2 bases; bases with no gene match: 5. The CDR3 has 15 residues. The CDR3, as DNA: TGCGCCAGCAGCTTACTGACAGGGCAGAACACTGAAGCTTTCTTT. This translates into CASSLLTGQNTEAFF.

The rearrangement joins TRBV3-1 to TRBJ2-5; 9 bases are a match to TRBD2. Germline V lookup: CDR1 LGHDT, CDR2 YNNKEL (reference sequence). V was pared by 0 bases and J by 5 bases, with 4 bases of the junction left unmatched. The CDR3 loop spans 15 amino acids. DNA of the CDR3: TGTGCCAGCAGCCAAGACGGACTAGCGACGGAGACCCAGTACTTC. This codes for CASSQDGLATETQYF.

This chain links TRBV5-1 with TRBJ2-3, with D uncertain. V was clipped by 1 base and J by 1 base, with 13 bases between them. The CDR3 covers 16 residues. The V gene's germline CDR1 is SGHRS and CDR2 YFSETQ. The CDR3 region is CASSLFGPVGTDTQYF. The CDR3 nucleotides read TGCGCCAGCAGCTTGTTCGGGCCTGTGGGCACAGATACGCAGTATTTT.

The chain joins TRBV3-1 to TRBJ2-5; D not certain. The germline V gene encodes CDR1 LGHDT and CDR2 YNNKEL (reference sequence). Trimming shortened V by 6 bases and J by 13 bases, and 12 bases separated the two germline ends. The CDR3 runs 10 residues. The CDR3 nucleotides read TGTGCCAGCAGGCTTAATACGTTGTACTTC. Translation gives CASRLNTLYF.

This clonotype was seen more than once but under ten times. The chain links TRBV11-1 to TRBJ2-1, with TRBD2 matching over 8 bases. Losses at the gene ends were 5 bases for V and 5 bases for J; bases not matched to a gene: 8. Germline V gives CDR1 SGHAT, CDR2 FQDESV (reference sequence). The CDR3 is 15 amino acids. The CDR3 DNA reads TGTGCCAGCAGCGGGAAGCGGGGGCTTCACAATGAGCAGTTCTTC. It yields the protein CASSGKRGLHNEQFF. Combining the CDR3 with reference TRBV11-1 and TRBJ2-1 gives the whole variable domain EAEVAQSPRYKITEKSQAVAFWCDPISGHATLYWYRQILGQGPELLVQFQDESVVDDSQLPKDRFSAERLKGVDSTLKIQPAELGDSAMYLCASSGKRGLHNEQFFGPGTRLTVL.

The sample holds a few counts of this clonotype. The chain joins TRBV4-2 to TRBJ1-2; no clear D gene. Germline CDR1 is LGHNA and CDR2 is YNFKEQ. This CDR3 spans 13 amino acids. With 2 bases removed from V and 3 bases from J, the gap between germline ends came to 7 bases. The CDR3, as DNA: TGTGCCAGCAGCCAACGGGTCGACTATGGCTACACCTTC. It codes for CASSQRVDYGYTF.

This clonotype was recorded a few times. This chain links TRBV7-2 with TRBJ1-2; D remains unclear. The length of the CDR3 is 16 residues. Germline CDR1 is SGHTA and CDR2 is FQGNSA. Deletions cut 4 bases from V and 7 bases from J, with 22 bases between. For the CDR3, the DNA is TGTGCCAGCAGCTCCTGCGGGAGACCTAACGAGTGTGGCTACACCTTC. Translation: CASSSCGRPNECGYTF. The variable domain in full, completed from reference TRBV7-2 and TRBJ1-2, reads GAGVSQSPSNKVTEKGKDVELRCDPISGHTALYWYRQSLGQGLEFLIYFQGNSAPDKSGLPSDRFSAERTGGSVSTLTIQRTQQEDSAVYLCASSSCGRPNECGYTFGSGTRLTVV.

J is TRBJ2-7 and V is TRBV29-1, with TRBD2 matching 10 bases. The trim removed 7 bases at V and 0 bases at J, leaving 9 bases unmatched. Germline V gene lookup returns CDR1 SQVTM and CDR2 ANQGSEA. The CDR3 contains 15 residues. CDR3 coding DNA: TGCAGCGCCTCAGGACTAGCGGAAGGCTCCTACGAGCAGTACTTC. Encoded protein: CSASGLAEGSYEQYF.

This CDR3 is CASSLVGSFYEQYF. The CDR3, as DNA: TGTGCCAGCAGTTTGGTGGGGTCCTTCTACGAGCAGTACTTC. V gene TRBV27 combines with J gene TRBJ2-7; no clear D. The V end lost 3 bases, the J end lost 3 bases, and 12 bases lay between the germline ends. Germline loops: CDR1 MNHEY, CDR2 SMNVEV (reference sequence). The CDR3 loop spans 14 amino acids.

This clonotype was seen only once. V is TRBV6-4 and J is TRBJ1-1; D remains ambiguous. V was cut by 2 bases and J by 0 bases, with 19 bases left in between. The length of the CDR3 is 18 residues. The germline V gene has CDR1 MRHNA and CDR2 SNTAGT. In DNA, the CDR3 is TGTGCCAGCAGTGACGGCCCTTCAAGAAAAAACATGAACACTGAAGCTTTCTTT. It translates to CASSDGPSRKNMNTEAFF.

This clonotype appeared a few times. The chain links TRBV4-2 to TRBJ2-1; TRBD2 might be the D (6 bases). Germline V gene lookup returns CDR1 LGHNA and CDR2 YNFKEQ. This CDR3 has 15 residues. Deletions cut 0 bases from V and 6 bases from J, with 12 bases between. This CDR3 reads CASSQDNGSGNEQFF. The CDR3 nucleotides are TGTGCCAGCAGCCAAGACAACGGGAGTGGCAATGAGCAGTTCTTC.

On this clonotype itself: One base away lies a much larger clone, so this may be a sequencing read error. This chain joins TRBV7-9 and TRBJ2-5; D is unresolved. The germline CDR1 and CDR2 sequences are SEHNR and FQNEAQ (reference sequence). The CDR3 length is 15 residues. The CDR3 loop reads CTSSRGLGWEETQYF. CDR3 in DNA: TGTACCAGCAGCCGCGGTTTAGGGTGGGAAGAGACCCAGTACTTC.